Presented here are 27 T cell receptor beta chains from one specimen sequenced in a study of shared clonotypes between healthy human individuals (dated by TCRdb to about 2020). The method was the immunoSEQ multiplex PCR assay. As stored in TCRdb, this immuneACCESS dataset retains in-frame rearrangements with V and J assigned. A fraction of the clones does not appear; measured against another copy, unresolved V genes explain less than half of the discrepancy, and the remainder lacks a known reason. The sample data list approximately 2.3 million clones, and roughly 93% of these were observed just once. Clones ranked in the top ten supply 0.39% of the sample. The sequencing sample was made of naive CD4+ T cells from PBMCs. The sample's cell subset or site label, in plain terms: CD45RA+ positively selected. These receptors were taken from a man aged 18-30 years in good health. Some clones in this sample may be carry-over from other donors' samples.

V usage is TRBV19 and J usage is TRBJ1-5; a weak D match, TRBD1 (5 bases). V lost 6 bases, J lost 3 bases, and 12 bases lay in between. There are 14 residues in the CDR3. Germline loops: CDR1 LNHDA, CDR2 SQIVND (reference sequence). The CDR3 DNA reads TGTGCCAGTAGCCTTGGGGGTCTCAATCAGCCCCAGCATTTT. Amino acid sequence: CASSLGGLNQPQHF.

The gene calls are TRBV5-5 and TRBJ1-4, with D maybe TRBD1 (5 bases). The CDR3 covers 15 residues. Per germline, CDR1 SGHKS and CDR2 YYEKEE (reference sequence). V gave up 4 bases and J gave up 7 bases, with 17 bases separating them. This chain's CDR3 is CASSPRQGVFEKLFF. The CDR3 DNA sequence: TGTGCCAGCAGCCCGAGGCAGGGTGTTTTTGAAAAACTGTTTTTT.

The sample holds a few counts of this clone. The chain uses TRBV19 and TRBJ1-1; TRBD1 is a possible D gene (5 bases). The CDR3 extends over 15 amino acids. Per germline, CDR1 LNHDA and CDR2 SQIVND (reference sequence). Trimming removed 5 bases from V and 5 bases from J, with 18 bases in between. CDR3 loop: CASSPRQTGGTEAFF. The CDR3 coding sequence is TGTGCCAGTAGTCCCAGACAGACCGGTGGGACTGAAGCTTTCTTT.

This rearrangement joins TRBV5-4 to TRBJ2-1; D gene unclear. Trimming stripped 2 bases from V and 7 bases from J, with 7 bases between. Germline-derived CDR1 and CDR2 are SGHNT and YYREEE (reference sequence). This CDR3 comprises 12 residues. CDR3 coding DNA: TGTGCCAGCAGCTTCCCAAAGAATGAGCAGTTCTTC. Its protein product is CASSFPKNEQFF.

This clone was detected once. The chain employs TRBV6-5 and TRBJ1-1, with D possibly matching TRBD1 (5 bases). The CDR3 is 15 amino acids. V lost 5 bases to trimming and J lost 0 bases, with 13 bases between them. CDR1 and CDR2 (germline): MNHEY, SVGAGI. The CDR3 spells CASSRDGGMNTEAFF. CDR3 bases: TGTGCCAGCAGTCGGGACGGTGGGATGAACACTGAAGCTTTCTTT.

CDR3 in amino acids: CAIGQGGYGYTF. Written as DNA, the CDR3 is TGTGCCATCGGACAGGGAGGCTATGGCTACACCTTC. This chain connects TRBV10-3 to TRBJ1-2; 8 bases map to TRBD1. The J segment lost 4 bases and the V segment lost 8 bases, leaving 3 bases of the junction unmatched. CDR3 length: 12 residues. Per germline, CDR1 ENHRY and CDR2 SYGVKD.

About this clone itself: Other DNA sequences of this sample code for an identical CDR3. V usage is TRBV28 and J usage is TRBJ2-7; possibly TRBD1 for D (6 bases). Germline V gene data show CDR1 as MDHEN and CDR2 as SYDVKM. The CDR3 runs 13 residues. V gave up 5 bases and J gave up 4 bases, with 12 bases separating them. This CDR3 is CASSPGQTYEQYF. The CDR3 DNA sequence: TGTGCCAGCAGTCCCGGACAGACATACGAGCAGTACTTC.

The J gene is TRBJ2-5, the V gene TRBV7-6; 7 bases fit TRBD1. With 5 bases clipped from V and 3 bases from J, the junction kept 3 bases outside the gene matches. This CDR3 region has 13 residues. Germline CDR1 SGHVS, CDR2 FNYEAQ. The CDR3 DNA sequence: TGTGCCAGCAGCCGAGGGACAGAAGAGACCCAGTACTTC. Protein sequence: CASSRGTEETQYF.

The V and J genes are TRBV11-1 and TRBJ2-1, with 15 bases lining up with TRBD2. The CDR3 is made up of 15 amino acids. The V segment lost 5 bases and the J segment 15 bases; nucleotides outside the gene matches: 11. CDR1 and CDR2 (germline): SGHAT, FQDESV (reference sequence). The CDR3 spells CASSPRTSGRASRFF. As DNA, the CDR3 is TGTGCCAGCAGCCCCAGGACTAGCGGGAGGGCCTCGCGGTTCTTC.

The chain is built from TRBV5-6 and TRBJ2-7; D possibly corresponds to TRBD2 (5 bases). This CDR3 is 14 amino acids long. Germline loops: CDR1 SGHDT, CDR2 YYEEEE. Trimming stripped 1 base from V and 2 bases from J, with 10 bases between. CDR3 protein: CASSLLRGTYEQYF. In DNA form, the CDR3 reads TGTGCCAGCAGCTTGCTAAGAGGGACCTACGAGCAGTACTTC.

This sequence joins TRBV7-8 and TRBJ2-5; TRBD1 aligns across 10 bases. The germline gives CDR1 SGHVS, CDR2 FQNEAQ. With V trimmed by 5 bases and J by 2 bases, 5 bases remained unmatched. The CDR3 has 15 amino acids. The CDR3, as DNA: TGTGCCAGCAGCACCGACAGGGGGCAGCAAGAGACCCAGTACTTC. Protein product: CASSTDRGQQETQYF.

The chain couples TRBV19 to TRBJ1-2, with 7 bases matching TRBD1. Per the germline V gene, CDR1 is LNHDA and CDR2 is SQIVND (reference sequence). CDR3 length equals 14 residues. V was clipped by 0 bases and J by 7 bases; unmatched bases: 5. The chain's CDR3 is CASSIERGRGGYTF. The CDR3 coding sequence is TGTGCCAGTAGTATAGAGAGGGGGCGCGGTGGCTACACCTTC.

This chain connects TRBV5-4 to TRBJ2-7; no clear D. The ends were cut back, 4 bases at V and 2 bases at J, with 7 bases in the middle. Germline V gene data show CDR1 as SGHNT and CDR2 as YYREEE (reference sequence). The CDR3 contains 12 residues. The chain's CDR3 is CASSRYTYEQYF. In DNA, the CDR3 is TGTGCCAGCAGCCGTTATACCTACGAGCAGTACTTC.

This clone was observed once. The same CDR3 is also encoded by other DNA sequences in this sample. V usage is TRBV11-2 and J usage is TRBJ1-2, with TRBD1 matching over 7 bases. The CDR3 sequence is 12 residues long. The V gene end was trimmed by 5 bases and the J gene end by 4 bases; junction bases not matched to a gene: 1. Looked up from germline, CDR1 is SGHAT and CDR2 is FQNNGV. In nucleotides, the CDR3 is TGTGCCAGCAGCCCAGGGGGCTATGGCTACACCTTC. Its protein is CASSPGGYGYTF.

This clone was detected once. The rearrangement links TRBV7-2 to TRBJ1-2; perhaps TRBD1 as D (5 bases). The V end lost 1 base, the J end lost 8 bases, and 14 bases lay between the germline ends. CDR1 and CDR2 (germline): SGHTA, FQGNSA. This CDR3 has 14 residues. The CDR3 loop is CASSLEGWKSGYTF. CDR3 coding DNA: TGTGCCAGCAGCTTAGAGGGGTGGAAGAGCGGCTACACCTTC.

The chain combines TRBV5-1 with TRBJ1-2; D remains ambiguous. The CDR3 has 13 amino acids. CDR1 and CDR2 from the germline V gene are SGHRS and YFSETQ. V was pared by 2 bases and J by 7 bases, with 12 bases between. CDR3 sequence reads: CASSFGDISGYTF. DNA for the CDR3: TGCGCCAGCAGCTTTGGTGACATAAGTGGCTACACCTTC.

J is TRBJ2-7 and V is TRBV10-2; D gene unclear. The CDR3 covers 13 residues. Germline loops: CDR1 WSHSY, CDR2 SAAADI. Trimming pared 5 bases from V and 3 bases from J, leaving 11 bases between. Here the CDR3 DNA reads TGCGCCAGCAGTCTCACCTCAGGCTACGAGCAGTACTTC. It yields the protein CASSLTSGYEQYF.

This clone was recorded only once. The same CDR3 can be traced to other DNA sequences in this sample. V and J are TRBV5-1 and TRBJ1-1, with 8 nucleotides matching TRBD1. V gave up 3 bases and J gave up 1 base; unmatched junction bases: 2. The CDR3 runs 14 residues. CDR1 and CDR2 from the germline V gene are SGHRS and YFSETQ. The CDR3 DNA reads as TGCGCCAGCAGCTGGGGACAGGCGAACACTGAAGCTTTCTTT. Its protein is CASSWGQANTEAFF.

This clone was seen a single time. The CDR3 region has the DNA TGTGCCAGCAGCTTAGCGGAATCCATACAGTATTTT. Its protein product is CASSLAESIQYF. The chain employs TRBV7-2 and TRBJ2-3, with D unclear. The CDR3 spans 12 residues. The ends were cut back, 0 bases at V and 12 bases at J, with 10 bases in the middle. Per germline, CDR1 SGHTA and CDR2 FQGNSA. Based on the CDR3 plus reference TRBV7-2 and TRBJ2-3, the full variable domain is GAGVSQSPSNKVTEKGKDVELRCDPISGHTALYWYRQSLGQGLEFLIYFQGNSAPDKSGLPSDRFSAERTGGSVSTLTIQRTQQEDSAVYLCASSLAESIQYFGPGTRLTVL.

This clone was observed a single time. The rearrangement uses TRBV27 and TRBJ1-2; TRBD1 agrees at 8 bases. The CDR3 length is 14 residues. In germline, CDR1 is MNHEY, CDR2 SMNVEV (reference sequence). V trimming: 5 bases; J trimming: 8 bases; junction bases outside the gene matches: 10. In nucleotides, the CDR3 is TGTGCCAGCAGTCGCGCCGGACAGGGCGCGGGCTACACCTTC. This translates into CASSRAGQGAGYTF.

The CDR3 loop reads CAWSADSASYEQYF. The CDR3 DNA sequence: TGTGCCTGGAGTGCCGACAGCGCCTCCTACGAGCAGTACTTC. The genes are TRBV30 and TRBJ2-7; weak D call: TRBD1 (5 bases). CDR1 GTSNPN and CDR2 SVGIG come from the germline V gene (reference sequence). The CDR3 has 14 amino acids. Trimming cost V 1 base and J 0 bases, with 10 bases left between them.

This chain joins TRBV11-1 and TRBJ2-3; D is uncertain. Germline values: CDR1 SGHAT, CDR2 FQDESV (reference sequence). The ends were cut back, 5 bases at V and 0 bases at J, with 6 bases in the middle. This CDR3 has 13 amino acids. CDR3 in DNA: TGTGCCAGCAGCAGACCTAGCACAGATACGCAGTATTTT. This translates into CASSRPSTDTQYF.

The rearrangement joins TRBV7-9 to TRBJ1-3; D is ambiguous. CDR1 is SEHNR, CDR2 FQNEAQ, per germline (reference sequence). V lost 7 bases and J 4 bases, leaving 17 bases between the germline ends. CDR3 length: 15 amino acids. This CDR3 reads CASIISAEKGNTIYF. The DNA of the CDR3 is TGTGCCAGCATTATTAGTGCAGAAAAAGGAAACACCATATATTTT.

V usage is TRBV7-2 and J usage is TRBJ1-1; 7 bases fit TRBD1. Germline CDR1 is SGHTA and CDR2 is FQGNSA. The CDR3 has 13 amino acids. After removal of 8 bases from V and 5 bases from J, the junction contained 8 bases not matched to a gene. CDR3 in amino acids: CASRKPGGTEAFF. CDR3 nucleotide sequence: TGTGCCAGCCGGAAACCAGGGGGGACTGAAGCTTTCTTT. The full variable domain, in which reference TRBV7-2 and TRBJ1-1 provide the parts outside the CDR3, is GAGVSQSPSNKVTEKGKDVELRCDPISGHTALYWYRQSLGQGLEFLIYFQGNSAPDKSGLPSDRFSAERTGGSVSTLTIQRTQQEDSAVYLCASRKPGGTEAFFGQGTRLTVV.

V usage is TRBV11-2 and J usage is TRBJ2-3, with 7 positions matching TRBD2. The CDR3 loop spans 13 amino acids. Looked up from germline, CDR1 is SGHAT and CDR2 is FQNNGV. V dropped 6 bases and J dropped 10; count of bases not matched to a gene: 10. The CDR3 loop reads CASSSVAGESQYF. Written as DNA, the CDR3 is TGTGCCAGCAGTTCCGTCGCGGGGGAGTCGCAGTATTTT.

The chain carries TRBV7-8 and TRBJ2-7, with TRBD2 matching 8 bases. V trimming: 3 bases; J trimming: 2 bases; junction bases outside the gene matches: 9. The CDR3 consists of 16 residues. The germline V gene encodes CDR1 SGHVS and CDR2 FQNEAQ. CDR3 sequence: CASSLGLGGVPYEQYF. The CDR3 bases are TGTGCCAGCAGCTTGGGACTAGGAGGGGTTCCCTACGAGCAGTACTTC.

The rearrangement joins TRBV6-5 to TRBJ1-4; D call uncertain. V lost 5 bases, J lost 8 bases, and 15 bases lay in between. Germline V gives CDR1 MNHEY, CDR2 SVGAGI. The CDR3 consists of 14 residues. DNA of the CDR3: TGTGCCAGCAGTGGGCTATTATCCGGGGAAAAACTGTTTTTT. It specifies CASSGLLSGEKLFF.